This T cell receptor (beta chain) stems from a study of blood T cell repertoires in COVID-19. Study-wide context: In each case, the material was cDNA or gDNA derived from T cells, B-cell-depleted T cells, or PBMCs.

TCRdb's table, derived via immunoSEQ multiplex PCR, lists solely in-frame clones and lacks some. Found here are about 400,000 clones, approximately 85% of them singletons; the top ten hold 2% to 2.5%. Looked up from germline, CDR1 is DFQATT and CDR2 is SNEGSKA (reference sequence). The CDR3 spans 13 residues. Unmatched junction bases numbered 7, after V lost 3 bases and J lost 6 bases. Enrolled through a virtual design, the participants were between 18 and 89 years of age and came from about two dozen US areas. The sequence was obtained from a woman in her thirties or forties with acute COVID-19. The gene calls are TRBV20-1 and TRBJ1-1; 7 bases are shared with TRBD1. The sample taken for sequencing was PBMCs or T cells enriched from blood (not recorded which). This CDR3 is CSASEGARAEAFF. CDR3 sequence (DNA): TGCAGTGCTAGTGAGGGGGCCCGTGCTGAAGCTTTCTTT.